This T cell receptor (beta chain) was captured in a study of T-cell reconstitution after alpha-beta-depleted transplantation in children (dated by TCRdb to 2016 to 2017). Regarding the study in general: Using TCR repertoire profiling, the study quantitatively followed how T-cell immune reconstitution unfolded in children after TCRalphabeta/CD19-depleted allogeneic hematopoietic cell transplantation.

Library prep was done by PCR. TCRdb names Illumina HiSeq 2500 as the instrument used. Molecular barcoding was employed in the preparation of TCR libraries, with unique molecular identifiers being used to normalize TCRbeta repertoire quantification. The public reads were quality trimmed at Q25 with fastp and then assembled into clones with MiXCR by TCRdb, keeping productive beta chains. Every CDR3 protein is listed once, alongside the most common genes and DNA of its rows. The sample table lists fewer than 550,000 distinct CDR3 sequences, under 12% of them with a count of one. The ten largest clones represent 2% of the sample. The sample's treatment or condition label, in plain terms: allogeneic hematopoietic cell transplantation with graft depleted of TCRalphabeta T cells and CD19 B cells. TCRalphabeta/CD19-depleted allogeneic hematopoietic cell grafts were given to the transplant recipients, all of whom were children.

The investigation overall reported the following: Hyperexpanded clone frequencies declined over subsequent months; after one year, T-cell counts and TCRbeta diversity were mostly attributed to newly produced T cells. The apparently early alphabetaT-cell count recovery about two months after transplant was reportedly dependent on only several hundred rapidly expanded clones derived from non-depleted graft cells. In some patients, high TCRbeta diversity at day 60 was attributed to recipient T cells and intrathymic progenitors that had survived conditioning.

V gives up 5 bases and J gives up 1 base, and the segment between their germline ends measures 15 bases. The CDR3 has 16 amino acids, counting the end cysteine and phenylalanine. Solely the CDR3 DNA is kept, with 48 bases framed from the first base. CDR1 SGHTA and CDR2 FQGNSA were looked up in the germline V gene. At least ten counts were recorded for this clonotype. Its antigen remains unidentified. No base quality information exists; no much larger clone differs at one position. Here the chain combines TRBV7-2 and TRBJ2-1; TRBD1 might be the D gene, on 6 matching bases. Sequencing was performed on PBMCs, taken before TCRalphabeta/CD19-depleted stem cell transplant. The TCR comes from a child aged 2-9 years with inherited bone marrow failure, due to receive a stem cell transplant. The CDR3 sequence is CASSSNRERSYNEQFF. The DNA sequence follows: TGTGCCAGCAGCAGCAACAGGGAACGGTCCTACAATGAGCAGTTCTTC.